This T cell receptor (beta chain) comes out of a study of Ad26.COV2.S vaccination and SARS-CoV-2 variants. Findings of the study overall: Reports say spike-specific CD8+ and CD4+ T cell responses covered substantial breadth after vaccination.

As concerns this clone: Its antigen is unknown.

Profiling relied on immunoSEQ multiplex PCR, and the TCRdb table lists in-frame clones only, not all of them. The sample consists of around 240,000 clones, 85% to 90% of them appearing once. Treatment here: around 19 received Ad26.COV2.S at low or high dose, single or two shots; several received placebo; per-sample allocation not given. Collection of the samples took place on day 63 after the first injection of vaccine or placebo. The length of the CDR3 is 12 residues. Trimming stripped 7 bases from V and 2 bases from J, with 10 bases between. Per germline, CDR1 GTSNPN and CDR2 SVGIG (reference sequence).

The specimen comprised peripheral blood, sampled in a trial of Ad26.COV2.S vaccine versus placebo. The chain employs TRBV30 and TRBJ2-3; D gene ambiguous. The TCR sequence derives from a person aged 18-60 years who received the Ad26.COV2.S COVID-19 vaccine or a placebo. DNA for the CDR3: TGTGCCTACGCAGAGATCACAGATACGCAGTATTTT. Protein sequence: CAYAEITDTQYF.